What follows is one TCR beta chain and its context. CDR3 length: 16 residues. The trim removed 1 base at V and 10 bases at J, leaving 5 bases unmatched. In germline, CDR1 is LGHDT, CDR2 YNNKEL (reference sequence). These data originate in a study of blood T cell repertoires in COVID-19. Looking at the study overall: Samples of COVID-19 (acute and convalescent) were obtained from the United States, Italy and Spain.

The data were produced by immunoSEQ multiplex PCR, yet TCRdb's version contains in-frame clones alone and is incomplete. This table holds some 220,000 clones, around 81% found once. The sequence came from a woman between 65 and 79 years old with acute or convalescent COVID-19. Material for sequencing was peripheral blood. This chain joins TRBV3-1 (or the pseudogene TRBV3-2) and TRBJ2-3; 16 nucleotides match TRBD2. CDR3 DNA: TGTGCCAGCAGCCAAGGTGGGACTAGCGGGGGGGCGGCGCAGTATTTT. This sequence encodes CASSQGGTSGGAAQYF.